This is a list of T cell receptor beta chains from one sample in a study of graft-versus-host responses after intestinal transplantation. Antigen specificity for these receptors is unknown. The table came from immunoSEQ multiplex PCR; TCRdb's copy has only in-frame clones and leaves some out. The top ten hold approximately 0.33% of the sample, which has about 82,000 clones, around 93% seen once. Sequenced material: unstimulated CD4+ T cells sorted from spleen or lymph node cells, taken before transplant. The source of these receptors is a human donor who was the organ donor for an intestinal transplant. Both conserved end residues are part of each CDR3. Fields, in order: clone size, V gene, CDR3 length, D gene, J gene, CDR3 DNA, CDR3 protein. A D gene is named only where the DNA matches it firmly. Clone size appears in some rows only: once, few, many, or a class for an expanded clone.

>-|TRBV10-3|15|TRBD1|TRBJ2-2
TGTGCCATCAGTTACGGGACAGGGAACACCGGGGAGCTGTTTTTT
CAISYGTGNTGELFF
>-|TRBV5-4|15|-|TRBJ1-2
TGTGCCAGCAGCCCTGAACCCCTGACAGGCTATGGCTACACCTTC
CASSPEPLTGYGYTF
>-|TRBV11-1|14|-|TRBJ2-1
TGTGCCAGCAGCCCGACTAGAAGACTCAATGAGCAGTTCTTC
CASSPTRRLNEQFF
>-|TRBV28|18|TRBD1|TRBJ1-5
TGTGCCAGCAGTTTTCGGGACAGGGGTTTCCTTAGCAATCAGCCCCAGCATTTT
CASSFRDRGFLSNQPQHF
>-|TRBV6-1|18|-|TRBJ2-5
TGTGCCAGCAGTGAAGTCGGGTACGTCACCGAGTACCAAGAGACCCAGTACTTC
CASSEVGYVTEYQETQYF
>-|TRBV11-2|14|TRBD1|TRBJ1-1
TGTGCCAGCAGCTTAGTTTGGACAGGGACTGAAGCTTTCTTT
CASSLVWTGTEAFF
>-|TRBV29-1|12|-|TRBJ2-7
TGCAGCGTTCGGCAGAGGCCCTACGAGCAGTACTTC
CSVRQRPYEQYF
>-|TRBV5-1|13|-|TRBJ2-1
TGCGCCAGCCGGGACTGGGCCTACAATGAGCAGTTCTTC
CASRDWAYNEQFF
>-|TRBV29-1|16|-|TRBJ2-5
TGCAGCGTTTATAGAGGGACTCCAAAATACCAAGAGACCCAGTACTTC
CSVYRGTPKYQETQYF
>-|TRBV11-2|15|-|TRBJ1-3
TGTGCCAGCAGCTTCTTGCCAGGGCCTGGAAACACCATATATTTT
CASSFLPGPGNTIYF
>-|TRBV19|14|TRBD1|TRBJ1-2
TGTGCCAGTAGTGGCGGGACAGGGACCTATGGCTACACCTTC
CASSGGTGTYGYTF
>-|TRBV29-1|13|-|TRBJ2-5
TGCAGCGTTGGTAAGCTGCTCCAAGAGACCCAGTACTTC
CSVGKLLQETQYF
>-|TRBV9|15|-|TRBJ1-6
TGTGCCAGCAGCGTAGGCAGGGCATACAATTCACCCCTCCACTTT
CASSVGRAYNSPLHF
>-|TRBV9|16|TRBD2|TRBJ2-5
TGTGCCAGCAGCGTGGCCTCCAGCGGGGGAACAGAGACCCAGTACTTC
CASSVASSGGTETQYF
>-|TRBV10-2|13|-|TRBJ1-1
TGCGCCAGCCTCCAAAGGGGGAACACTGAAGCTTTCTTT
CASLQRGNTEAFF
>few|TRBV6-4|12|-|TRBJ1-2
TGTGCCAGCAGTGGTCATGGGGAGCGCTACACCTTC
CASSGHGERYTF
>-|TRBV12-5|15|TRBD1|TRBJ1-2
TGTGCTAGTGGTTTGGGAGAGACAGGGATGTATGGCTACACCTTC
CASGLGETGMYGYTF
>-|TRBV6-1|14|-|TRBJ1-1
TGTGCCAGCAGGAATGGGGGCCCGAACACTGAAGCTTTCTTT
CASRNGGPNTEAFF
>once|TRBV29-1|13|TRBD1|TRBJ1-4
TGCAGCGCTGCCGGGACAGGGAATGAAAAACTGTTTTTT
CSAAGTGNEKLFF
>-|TRBV28|16|TRBD1|TRBJ2-7
TGTGCCAGCAGTTTAGTGTTTGGGACAGGGCGGTACGAGCAGTACTTC
CASSLVFGTGRYEQYF
>-|TRBV7-2|12|TRBD1|TRBJ2-4
TGTGCCAGCAGTCCACAGGGGGGCATTCAGTACTTC
CASSPQGGIQYF
>-|TRBV7-9|17|-|TRBJ1-1
TGTGCCAGCAGCTTAGCCAACACAGGGCTGGTGAACACTGAAGCTTTCTTT
CASSLANTGLVNTEAFF